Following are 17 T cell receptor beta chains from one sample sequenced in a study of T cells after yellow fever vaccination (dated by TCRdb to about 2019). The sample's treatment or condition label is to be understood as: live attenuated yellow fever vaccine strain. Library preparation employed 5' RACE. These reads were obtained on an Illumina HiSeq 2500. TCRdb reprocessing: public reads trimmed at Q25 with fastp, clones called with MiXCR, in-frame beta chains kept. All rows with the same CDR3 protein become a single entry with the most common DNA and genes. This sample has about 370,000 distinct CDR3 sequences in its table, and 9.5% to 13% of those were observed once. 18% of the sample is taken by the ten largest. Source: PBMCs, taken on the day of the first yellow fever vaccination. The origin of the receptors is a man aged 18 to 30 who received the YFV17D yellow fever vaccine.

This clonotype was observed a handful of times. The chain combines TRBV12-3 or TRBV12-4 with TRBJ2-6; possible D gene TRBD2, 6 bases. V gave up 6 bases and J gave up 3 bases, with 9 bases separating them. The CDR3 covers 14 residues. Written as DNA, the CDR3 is TGTGCCAGCAGAGATAGCGGTGGGGCCAACGTCCTGACTTTC. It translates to CASRDSGGANVLTF.

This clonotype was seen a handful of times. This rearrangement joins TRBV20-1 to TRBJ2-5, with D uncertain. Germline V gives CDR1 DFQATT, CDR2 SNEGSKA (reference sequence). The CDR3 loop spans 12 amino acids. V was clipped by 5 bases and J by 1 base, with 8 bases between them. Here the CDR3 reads CSAQIVQETQYF. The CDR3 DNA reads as TGCAGTGCTCAGATAGTCCAAGAGACCCAGTACTTC.

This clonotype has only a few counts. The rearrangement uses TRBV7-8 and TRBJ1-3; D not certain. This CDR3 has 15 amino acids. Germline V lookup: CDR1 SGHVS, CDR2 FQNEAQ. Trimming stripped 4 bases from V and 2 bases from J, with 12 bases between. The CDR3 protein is CASSYQTFPGNTIYF. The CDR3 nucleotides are TGTGCCAGCAGCTACCAAACGTTCCCTGGAAACACCATATATTTT.

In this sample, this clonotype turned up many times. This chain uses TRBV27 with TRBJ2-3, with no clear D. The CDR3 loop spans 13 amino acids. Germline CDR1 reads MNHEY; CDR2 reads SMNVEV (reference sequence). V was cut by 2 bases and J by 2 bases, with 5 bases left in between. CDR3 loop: CASSLALTDTQYF. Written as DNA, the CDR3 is TGTGCCAGCAGTTTAGCGCTCACAGATACGCAGTATTTT.

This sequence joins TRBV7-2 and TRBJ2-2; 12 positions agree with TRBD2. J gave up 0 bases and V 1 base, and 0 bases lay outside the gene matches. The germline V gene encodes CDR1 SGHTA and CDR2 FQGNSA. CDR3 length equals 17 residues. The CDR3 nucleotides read TGTGCCAGCAGCTTAGGACTAGCGGGGGCGAACACCGGGGAGCTGTTTTTT. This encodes CASSLGLAGANTGELFF.

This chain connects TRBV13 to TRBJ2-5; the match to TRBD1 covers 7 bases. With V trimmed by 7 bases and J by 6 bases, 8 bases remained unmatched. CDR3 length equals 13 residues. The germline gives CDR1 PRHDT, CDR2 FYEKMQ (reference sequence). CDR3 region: CASTYRGEKTQYF. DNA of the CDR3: TGTGCCAGCACCTACAGGGGAGAGAAGACCCAGTACTTC.

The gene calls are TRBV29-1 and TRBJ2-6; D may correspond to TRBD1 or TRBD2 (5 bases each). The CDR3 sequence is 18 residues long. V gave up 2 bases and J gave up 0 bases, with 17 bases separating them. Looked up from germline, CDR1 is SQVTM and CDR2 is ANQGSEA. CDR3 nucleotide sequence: TGCAGCGTTGAAATCCGGGACCCCGAACACTCTGGGGCCAACGTCCTGACTTTC. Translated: CSVEIRDPEHSGANVLTF.

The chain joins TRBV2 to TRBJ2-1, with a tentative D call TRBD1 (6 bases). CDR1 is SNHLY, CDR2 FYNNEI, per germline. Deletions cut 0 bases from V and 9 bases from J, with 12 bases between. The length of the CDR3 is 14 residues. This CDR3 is CASSEAIGGFEQFF. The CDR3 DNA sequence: TGTGCCAGCAGTGAAGCGATAGGGGGATTTGAGCAGTTCTTC.

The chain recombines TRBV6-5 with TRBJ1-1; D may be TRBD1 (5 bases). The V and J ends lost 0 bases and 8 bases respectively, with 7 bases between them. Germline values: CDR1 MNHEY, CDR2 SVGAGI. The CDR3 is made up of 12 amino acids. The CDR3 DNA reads TGTGCCAGCAGTTACTCGAAGGGGGAAGCTTTCTTT. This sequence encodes CASSYSKGEAFF.

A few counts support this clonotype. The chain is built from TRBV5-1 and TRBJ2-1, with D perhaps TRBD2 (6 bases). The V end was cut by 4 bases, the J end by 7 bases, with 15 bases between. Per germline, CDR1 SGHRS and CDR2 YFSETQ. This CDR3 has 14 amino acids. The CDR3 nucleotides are TGCGCCAGCAGCCCCCGAGGCGGGGTGAATGAGCAGTTCTTC. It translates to CASSPRGGVNEQFF.

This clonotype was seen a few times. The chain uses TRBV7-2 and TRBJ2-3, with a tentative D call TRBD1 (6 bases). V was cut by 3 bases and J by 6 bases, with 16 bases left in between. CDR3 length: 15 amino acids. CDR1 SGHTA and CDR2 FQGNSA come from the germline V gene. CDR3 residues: CASSFLSIRGDTQYF. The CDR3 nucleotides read TGTGCCAGCAGCTTTCTTTCCATAAGGGGGGATACGCAGTATTTT.

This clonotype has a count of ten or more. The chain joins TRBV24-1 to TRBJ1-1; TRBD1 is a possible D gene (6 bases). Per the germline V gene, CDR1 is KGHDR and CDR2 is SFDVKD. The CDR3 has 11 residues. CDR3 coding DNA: TGTGCTTTACGAGGGGGCACTGAAGCTTTCTTT. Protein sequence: CALRGGTEAFF.

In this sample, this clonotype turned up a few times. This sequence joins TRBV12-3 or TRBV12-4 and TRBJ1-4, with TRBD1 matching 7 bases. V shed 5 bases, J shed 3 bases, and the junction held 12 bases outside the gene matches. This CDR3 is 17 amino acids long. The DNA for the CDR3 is TGTGCCAGCAGTCCCTGGGCGGGGCAGGGGGCTAATGAAAAACTGTTTTTT. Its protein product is CASSPWAGQGANEKLFF.

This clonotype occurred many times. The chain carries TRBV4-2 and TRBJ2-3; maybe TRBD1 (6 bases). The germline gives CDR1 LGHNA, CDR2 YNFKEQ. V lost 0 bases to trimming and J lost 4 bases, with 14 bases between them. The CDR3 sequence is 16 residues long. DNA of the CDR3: TGTGCCAGCAGCCAAGATAACAGGGCTTTCGCAGATACGCAGTATTTT. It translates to CASSQDNRAFADTQYF.

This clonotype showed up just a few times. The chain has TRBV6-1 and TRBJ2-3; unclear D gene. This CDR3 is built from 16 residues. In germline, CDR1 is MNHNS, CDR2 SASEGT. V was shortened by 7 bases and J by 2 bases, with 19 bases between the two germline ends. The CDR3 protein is CASTKEVADPTDTQYF. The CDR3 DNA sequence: TGTGCCAGCACCAAAGAGGTGGCAGACCCCACAGATACGCAGTATTTT.

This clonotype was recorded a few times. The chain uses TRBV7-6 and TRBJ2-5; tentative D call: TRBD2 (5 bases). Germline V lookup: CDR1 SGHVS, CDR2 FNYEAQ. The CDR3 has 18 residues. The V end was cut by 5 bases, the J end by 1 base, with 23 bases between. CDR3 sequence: CASSPTRSSGRAQETQYF. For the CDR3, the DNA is TGTGCCAGCAGCCCCACGAGGTCGAGCGGTAGGGCCCAAGAGACCCAGTACTTC. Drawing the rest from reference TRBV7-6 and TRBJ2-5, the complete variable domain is GAGVSQSPRYKVTKRGQDVALRCDPISGHVSLYWYRQALGQGPEFLTYFNYEAQQDKSGLPNDRFSAERPEGSISTLTIQRTEQRDSAMYRCASSPTRSSGRAQETQYFGPGTRLLVL.

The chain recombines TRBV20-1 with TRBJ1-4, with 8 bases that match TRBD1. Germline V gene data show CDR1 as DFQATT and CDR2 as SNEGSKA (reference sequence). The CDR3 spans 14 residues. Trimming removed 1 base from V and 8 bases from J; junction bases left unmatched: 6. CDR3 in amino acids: CSARGTGIWEKLFF. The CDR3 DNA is TGCAGTGCTAGAGGGACAGGGATCTGGGAAAAACTGTTTTTT.